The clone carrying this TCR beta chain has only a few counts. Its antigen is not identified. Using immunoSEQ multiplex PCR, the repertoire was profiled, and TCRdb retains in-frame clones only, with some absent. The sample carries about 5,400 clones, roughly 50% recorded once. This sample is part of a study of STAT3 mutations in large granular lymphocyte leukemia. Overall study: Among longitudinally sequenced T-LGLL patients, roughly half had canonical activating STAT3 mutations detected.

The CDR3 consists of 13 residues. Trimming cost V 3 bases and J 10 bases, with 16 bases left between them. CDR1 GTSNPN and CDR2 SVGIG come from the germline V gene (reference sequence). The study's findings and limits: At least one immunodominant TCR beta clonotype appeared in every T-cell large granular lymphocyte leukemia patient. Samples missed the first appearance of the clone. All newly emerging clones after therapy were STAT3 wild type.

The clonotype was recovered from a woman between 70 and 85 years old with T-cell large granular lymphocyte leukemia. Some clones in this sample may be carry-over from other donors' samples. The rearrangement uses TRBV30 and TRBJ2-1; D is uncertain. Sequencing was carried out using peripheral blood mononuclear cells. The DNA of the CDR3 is TGTGCCTGGAGGGTTTCCCGGTGGTACGAGCAGTTCTTC. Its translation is CAWRVSRWYEQFF.